A selection of T cell receptor beta chains follows, all from one sample in a study of spatial heterogeneity in lung cancer. TCRdb re-analysed the 5' RACE reads in MiXCR, keeping a single row per CDR3 protein. The sample yields about 9,800 distinct CDR3 sequences, roughly half seen once. The input for sequencing was lung tumor tissue, taken at surgery. These receptors came from a female donor with early-stage non-small cell lung cancer. CDR3s include the opening cysteine and the closing phenylalanine or tryptophan. A D gene is named only where the DNA matches it firmly. Part of the rows lack a size; the others show once, few, many or a class for expanded clones.

d_gene	abundance	j_gene	v_gene	CDR3aa	CDR3nt
NA	NA	TRBJ1-1	TRBV6-5	CASSYVRAGPEAFF	TGTGCCAGCAGTTACGTACGAGCCGGCCCTGAAGCTTTCTTT
TRBD2	few	TRBJ2-3	TRBV7-2	CASSFSSGGFTDTQYF	TGTGCCAGCAGCTTCTCTAGCGGGGGATTCACAGATACGCAGTATTTT
NA	NA	TRBJ1-6	TRBV6-6	CASSYSMSTALQNNSPLHF	TGTGCCAGCAGTTACTCGATGTCGACAGCTCTACAAAATAATTCACCCCTCCACTTT
NA	medium-sized	TRBJ1-6	TRBV7-2	CASSLGSPGDNSPLHF	TGTGCCAGCAGCTTAGGGTCCCCGGGGGATAATTCACCCCTCCACTTT
TRBD1	NA	TRBJ1-4	TRBV4-3	CASSQDTGGGEKLFF	TGCGCCAGCAGCCAAGACACAGGGGGAGGTGAAAAACTGTTTTTT
NA	medium-sized	TRBJ2-5	TRBV7-8	CASRLAGQGGRETQYF	TGTGCCAGCAGGCTAGCGGGACAGGGAGGTCGGGAGACCCAGTACTTC
NA	few	TRBJ2-5	TRBV6-5	CASSYFPPGKETQYF	TGTGCCAGCAGTTACTTCCCACCCGGGAAAGAGACCCAGTACTTC
TRBD1	NA	TRBJ2-7	TRBV4-3	CASSLERTGAYEQYF	TGCGCCAGCAGCCTAGAAAGGACAGGGGCCTACGAGCAGTACTTC
NA	NA	TRBJ1-5	TRBV5-1	CASSGRTTYSNQPQHF	TGCGCCAGCAGCGGACGGACAACCTATAGCAATCAGCCCCAGCATTTT
NA	NA	TRBJ1-1	TRBV6-6	CASSPGDTSEAFF	TGTGCCAGCAGTCCCGGGGACACGTCAGAAGCTTTCTTT
TRBD1	NA	TRBJ1-4	TRBV28	CASSLGRGRRSNEKLFF	TGTGCCAGCAGTTTAGGCAGGGGGCGGAGGTCTAATGAAAAACTGTTTTTT
TRBD2	few	TRBJ2-1	TRBV5-1	CATKLAGNNEQFF	TGCGCCACCAAGCTAGCGGGGAATAATGAGCAGTTCTTC
TRBD1	few	TRBJ1-5	TRBV4-2	CASSQGSTGDQPQHF	TGTGCCAGCAGCCAAGGCTCGACAGGGGATCAGCCCCAGCATTTT
TRBD1	NA	TRBJ1-1	TRBV20-1	CSARDQGQLHPGNTEAFF	TGCAGTGCTAGAGATCAGGGACAGCTCCATCCTGGGAACACTGAAGCTTTCTTT
NA	NA	TRBJ2-1	TRBV5-8	CASSLGESSYNEQFF	TGTGCCAGCAGCCTAGGCGAGAGCTCCTACAATGAGCAGTTCTTC
NA	once	TRBJ1-6	TRBV2	CASRSTGNYNSPLHF	TGTGCCAGCAGATCTACAGGGAACTATAATTCACCCCTCCACTTT
NA	NA	TRBJ2-7	TRBV20-1	CSASRQDPEQYF	TGCAGTGCTTCACGACAGGATCCCGAGCAGTACTTC
NA	few	TRBJ2-1	TRBV28	CASGGTYNEQFF	TGTGCCAGCGGGGGGACCTACAATGAGCAGTTCTTC
NA	medium-sized	TRBJ2-3	TRBV9	CASSVVGGTDTQYF	TGTGCCAGCAGCGTAGTGGGGGGCACAGATACGCAGTATTTT
NA	NA	TRBJ1-2	TRBV5-6	CASSLFDHGYTF	TGTGCCAGCAGCCTATTCGACCATGGCTACACCTTC
NA	NA	TRBJ2-7	TRBV11-3	CASSLDRWREQYF	TGTGCCAGCAGCTTAGATCGCTGGAGAGAGCAGTACTTC
NA	once	TRBJ1-6	TRBV6-5	CASSISLPGPLHF	TGTGCCAGCAGTATAAGCCTCCCCGGACCCCTCCACTTT
TRBD1	NA	TRBJ1-4	TRBV12-3/TRBV12-4	CASSRRDRGREKLFF	TGTGCCAGCAGTCGTAGGGACAGGGGGCGTGAAAAACTGTTTTTT
NA	NA	TRBJ1-6	TRBV3-1	CASSQVPPGGNSPLHF	TGTGCCAGCAGCCAAGTGCCCCCTGGCGGGAATTCACCCCTCCACTTT
NA	medium-sized	TRBJ2-3	TRBV5-4	CASSFISTDTQYF	TGTGCCAGCAGCTTTATTAGCACAGATACGCAGTATTTT
NA	NA	TRBJ1-4	TRBV4-1	CASSQANGYNEKLFF	TGCGCCAGCAGCCAAGCGAACGGCTACAATGAAAAACTGTTTTTT
TRBD2	NA	TRBJ2-1	TRBV5-6	CASSLGLAGLEQFF	TGTGCCAGCAGCTTGGGGCTAGCGGGACTCGAGCAGTTCTTC
NA	NA	TRBJ2-5	TRBV7-2	CASSLGQGLEETQYF	TGTGCCAGCAGCTTAGGTCAGGGGCTGGAAGAGACCCAGTACTTC
NA	few	TRBJ1-5	TRBV2	CASSWAGQPQHF	TGTGCCAGCAGTTGGGCCGGTCAGCCCCAGCATTTT
NA	NA	TRBJ1-5	TRBV12-3/TRBV12-4	CASSFFTGNQPQHF	TGTGCCAGCAGTTTTTTTACAGGCAATCAGCCCCAGCATTTT
NA	NA	TRBJ2-5	TRBV18	CASSPPPLGETQYF	TGTGCCAGCTCACCACCTCCACTTGGAGAGACCCAGTACTTC
TRBD1	few	TRBJ2-1	TRBV5-1	CASSLGDREYNEQFF	TGCGCCAGCAGCTTAGGGGACAGGGAATACAATGAGCAGTTCTTC
NA	NA	TRBJ1-1	TRBV6-1	CASKRAAENTEAFF	TGTGCCAGCAAGAGGGCCGCGGAGAACACTGAAGCTTTCTTT
TRBD2	once	TRBJ2-7	TRBV20-1	CSARDPMVAGETYEQYF	TGCAGTGCTAGAGATCCTATGGTGGCGGGAGAAACCTACGAGCAGTACTTC
TRBD1	NA	TRBJ1-4	TRBV28	CASSSRQGRREKLFF	TGTGCCAGCAGTTCGAGACAGGGGAGACGTGAAAAACTGTTTTTT
TRBD2	NA	TRBJ2-1	TRBV7-2	CASSSKGLGVFEQFF	TGTGCCAGCAGTTCAAAGGGACTAGGAGTTTTTGAGCAGTTCTTC
NA	few	TRBJ2-7	TRBV4-2	CASSQDPGSFYEQYF	TGTGCCAGCAGCCAAGATCCGGGGTCCTTTTACGAGCAGTACTTC